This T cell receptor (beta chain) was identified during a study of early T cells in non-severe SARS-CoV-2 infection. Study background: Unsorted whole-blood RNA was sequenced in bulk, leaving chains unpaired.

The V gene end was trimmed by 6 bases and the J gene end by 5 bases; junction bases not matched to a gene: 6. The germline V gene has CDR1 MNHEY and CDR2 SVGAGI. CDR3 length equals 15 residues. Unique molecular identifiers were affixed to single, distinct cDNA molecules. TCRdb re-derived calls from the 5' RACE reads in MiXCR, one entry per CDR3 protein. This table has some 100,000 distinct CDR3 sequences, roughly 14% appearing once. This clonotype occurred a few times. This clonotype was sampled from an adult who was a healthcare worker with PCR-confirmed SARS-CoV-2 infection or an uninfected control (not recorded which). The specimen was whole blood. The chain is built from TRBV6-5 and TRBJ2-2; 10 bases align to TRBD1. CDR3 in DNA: TGTGCCAGCAGACCAGACAGGGGGCTGACCGGGGAGCTGTTTTTT. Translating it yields CASRPDRGLTGELFF.